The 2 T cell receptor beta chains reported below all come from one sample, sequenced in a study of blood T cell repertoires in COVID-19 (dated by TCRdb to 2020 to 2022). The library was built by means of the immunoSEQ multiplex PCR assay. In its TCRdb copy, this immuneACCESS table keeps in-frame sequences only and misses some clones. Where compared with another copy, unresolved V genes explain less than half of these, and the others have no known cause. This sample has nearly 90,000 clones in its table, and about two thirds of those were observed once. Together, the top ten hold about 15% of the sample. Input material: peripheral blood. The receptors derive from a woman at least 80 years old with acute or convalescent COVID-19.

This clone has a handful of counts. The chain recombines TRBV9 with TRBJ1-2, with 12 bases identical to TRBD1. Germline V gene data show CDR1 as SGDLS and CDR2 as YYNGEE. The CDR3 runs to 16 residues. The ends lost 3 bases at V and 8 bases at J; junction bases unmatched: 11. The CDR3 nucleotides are TGTGCCAGCAGCGCCAGGGGGACAGGGGGCTGGGGAGGCTACACCTTC. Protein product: CASSARGTGGWGGYTF.

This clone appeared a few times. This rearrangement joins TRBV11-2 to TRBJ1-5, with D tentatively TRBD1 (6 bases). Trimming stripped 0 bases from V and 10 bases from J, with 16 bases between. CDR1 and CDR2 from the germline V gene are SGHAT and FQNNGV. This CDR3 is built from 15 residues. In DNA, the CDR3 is TGTGCCAGCAGCTTAGATCGCAGGGGCACCTCCCCCCAGCATTTT. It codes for CASSLDRRGTSPQHF.